This passage covers 8 T cell receptor beta chains from one sample sequenced in a study of PD-1 blockade in classical Hodgkin lymphoma. Assay: immunoSEQ multiplex PCR; the TCRdb copy retains only in-frame clones and omits some. This sample has under 25,000 clones, with about 88% found just once. Autologous stem cell transplantation was followed by relapse in every patient, and brentuximab vedotin exposure varied. Sample: peripheral blood mononuclear cells (PBMCs), taken at baseline. The receptors derive from a human donor with classical Hodgkin lymphoma.

The V call is TRBV19, the J call TRBJ2-2; TRBD1 or TRBD2 may be the D gene (7 bases each). Germline loops: CDR1 LNHDA, CDR2 SQIVND (reference sequence). CDR3 length: 15 amino acids. Trimming shortened V by 2 bases and J by 5 bases, and 12 bases separated the two germline ends. The CDR3 protein is CASSIRQGGTGELFF. The CDR3 DNA follows: TGTGCCAGTAGTATACGACAGGGAGGGACCGGGGAGCTGTTTTTT. Full variable domain (missing parts from reference TRBV19 and TRBJ2-2): DGGITQSPKYLFRKEGQNVTLSCEQNLNHDAMYWYRQDPGQGLRLIYYSQIVNDFQKGDIAEGYSVSREKKESFPLTVTSAQKNPTAFYLCASSIRQGGTGELFFGEGSRLTVL.

The rearrangement links TRBV2 to TRBJ1-5; the D is unclear. Trimming removed 0 bases from V and 0 bases from J, with 12 bases in between. The CDR3 length is 17 residues. Germline-derived CDR1 and CDR2 are SNHLY and FYNNEI. CDR3 sequence: CASSEALRTYSNQPQHF. The DNA for the CDR3 is TGTGCCAGCAGTGAAGCGTTGAGAACATATAGCAATCAGCCCCAGCATTTT.

The chain combines TRBV5-6 with TRBJ2-7; no clear D gene. Germline V lookup: CDR1 SGHDT, CDR2 YYEEEE. Trimming shortened V by 7 bases and J by 3 bases, and 14 bases separated the two germline ends. The CDR3 sequence is 13 residues long. The CDR3 reads CASDSWNLYEQYF. The DNA for the CDR3 is TGTGCCAGCGATTCCTGGAACCTCTACGAGCAGTACTTC.

This clone has more than one count but fewer than ten. The rearrangement uses TRBV19 and TRBJ1-2; tentatively, D is TRBD1 (5 bases). This CDR3 has 14 residues. V was clipped by 5 bases and J by 0 bases, with 10 bases between them. Germline V gene lookup returns CDR1 LNHDA and CDR2 SQIVND (reference sequence). CDR3 loop: CASSGGAANYGYTF. Written as DNA, the CDR3 is TGTGCCAGTAGTGGGGGAGCAGCTAACTATGGCTACACCTTC.

The rearrangement joins TRBV19 to TRBJ1-5; TRBD1 is a possible D gene (5 bases). V dropped 3 bases and J dropped 2 bases, with 14 bases sitting between them. Germline values: CDR1 LNHDA, CDR2 SQIVND (reference sequence). The CDR3 contains 16 residues. The CDR3 reads CASSIGLGGGNQPQHF. The DNA of the CDR3 is TGTGCCAGTAGTATTGGGTTGGGGGGGGGCAATCAGCCCCAGCATTTT.

V usage is TRBV4-3 and J usage is TRBJ2-1; 9 bases map to TRBD2. With V trimmed by 3 bases and J by 7 bases, 7 bases remained unmatched. This CDR3 contains 15 residues. Germline CDR1 reads LGHNA; CDR2 reads YSLEER. In DNA form, the CDR3 reads TGCGCCAGCAGCCAGAATAGCGGGGGAGGGAATGAGCAGTTCTTC. Its protein product is CASSQNSGGGNEQFF.

This sequence joins TRBV7-8 and TRBJ2-2; D might be TRBD1 (5 bases). Trimming stripped 6 bases from V and 2 bases from J, with 7 bases between. Germline values: CDR1 SGHVS, CDR2 FQNEAQ. The CDR3 is 13 amino acids. CDR3 protein: CASRQGNTGELFF. The DNA of the CDR3 is TGTGCCAGCAGGCAGGGTAACACCGGGGAGCTGTTTTTT.

In the case of this clone: A read error may produce the germline difference seen at one junction end. This chain connects TRBV7-7 to TRBJ2-5; the D is unclear. CDR1 is SSHAT, CDR2 FNYEAQ, per germline (reference sequence). CDR3 length: 13 amino acids. The CDR3 reads CASSFSPRETQYF. In DNA form, the CDR3 reads TGTGCTAGCAGCTTCTCACCCCGGGAGACCCAGTACTTC. Based on the CDR3 plus reference TRBV7-7 and TRBJ2-5, the full variable domain is GAGVSQSPRYKVTKRGQDVTLRCDPISSHATLYWYQQALGQGPEFLTYFNYEAQPDKSGLPSDRFSAERPEGSISTLTIQRTEQRDSAMYRCASSFSPRETQYFGPGTRLLVL.